The rows below give T cell receptor beta chains drawn from one sample of a study of T cell changes during pregnancy in multiple sclerosis. Clones were read by immunoSEQ multiplex PCR, and TCRdb kept only the in-frame ones, dropping some. The sample yields some 50,000 clones, approximately 90% seen once. The sample was CD8+ T cells from peripheral blood mononuclear cells, taken in the second trimester of pregnancy. Receptor source: a female donor with multiple sclerosis, enrolled in a pregnancy study. Both conserved end residues are part of each CDR3. The D gene is left open where the match is weak. Clone size, where shown, is once, few, many, or a class for clones that have expanded.

V	size	J	D	CDR3	DNA
TRBV27	.	TRBJ1-1	.	CASSLLGLTEAFF	TGTGCCAGCAGTTTACTTGGCCTCACTGAAGCTTTCTTT
TRBV13	.	TRBJ2-7	.	CASSLGLSWGGRDEQYF	TGTGCCAGCAGCTTAGGCCTAAGTTGGGGGGGCAGGGACGAGCAGTACTTC
TRBV9	.	TRBJ1-2	TRBD1	CASSGGQVAVNYGYTF	TGTGCCAGCAGCGGCGGACAGGTTGCGGTGAACTATGGCTACACCTTC
TRBV29-1	.	TRBJ1-1	.	CSGTATENTEAFF	TGCAGCGGTACGGCGACAGAGAACACTGAAGCTTTCTTT
TRBV13	.	TRBJ2-7	TRBD2	CASSGRLAGGESYEQYF	TGTGCCAGCAGCGGTAGACTAGCGGGGGGGGAATCCTACGAGCAGTACTTC
TRBV7-6	.	TRBJ1-1	.	CASSSLPGGTEAFF	TGTGCCAGCAGCTCTCTCCCGGGGGGCACTGAAGCTTTCTTT
TRBV7-3	once	TRBJ2-6	TRBD1	CASSLQGQNPSGANVLTF	TGTGCCAGCAGCTTACAGGGACAGAACCCTTCTGGGGCCAACGTCCTGACTTTC
TRBV19	.	TRBJ1-1	.	CASSIAGLPEAFF	TGTGCCAGTAGTATAGCAGGGCTACCTGAAGCTTTCTTT
TRBV19	.	TRBJ1-5	TRBD1	CASRTGGIQPQHF	TGTGCCAGTCGAACAGGGGGCATTCAGCCCCAGCATTTT
TRBV5-1	.	TRBJ1-1	TRBD1	CASSLTGADTEAFF	TGCGCCAGCTCCCTGACAGGGGCGGACACTGAAGCTTTCTTT
TRBV9	.	TRBJ1-1	.	CASSVSDVISEAFF	TGTGCCAGCAGCGTGAGTGATGTAATCTCTGAAGCTTTCTTT
TRBV6-5	.	TRBJ2-3	TRBD2	CASSYSRGGTDTQYF	TGTGCCAGCAGTTACTCACGGGGGGGGACAGATACGCAGTATTTT
TRBV4-3	.	TRBJ2-1	TRBD2	CASSQVGTSGGPGEFF	TGCGCCAGCAGCCAAGTTGGGACTAGCGGGGGCCCGGGAGAGTTCTTC
TRBV15	.	TRBJ1-5	.	CATSNWGRGNQPQHF	TGTGCCACCAGCAACTGGGGGCGCGGCAATCAGCCCCAGCATTTT
TRBV19	once	TRBJ2-3	.	CASSPQGGTPSTDTQYF	TGTGCCAGTAGCCCTCAGGGAGGGACACCAAGCACAGATACGCAGTATTTT
TRBV6-5	.	TRBJ2-2	.	CACGGDTGELFF	TGTGCCTGTGGGGGCGATACCGGGGAGCTGTTTTTT
TRBV19	.	TRBJ2-2	.	CASSIGPPSPRGELFF	TGTGCCAGTAGTATCGGTCCCCCTAGCCCTCGAGGGGAGCTGTTTTTT
TRBV9	.	TRBJ2-2	.	CATSGHANTGELFF	TGTGCCACCTCAGGACATGCGAACACCGGGGAGCTGTTTTTT
TRBV5-8	once	TRBJ2-2	TRBD1	CASSRDRDNTGELFF	TGTGCCAGCAGCCGGGACAGGGATAACACCGGGGAGCTGTTTTTT
TRBV9	.	TRBJ2-7	TRBD1	CASSYGQGTYEQYF	TGTGCCAGCAGCTACGGACAGGGCACCTACGAGCAGTACTTC
TRBV29-1	.	TRBJ2-3	.	CSGPRDNTDTQYF	TGCAGCGGCCCCCGGGACAACACAGATACGCAGTATTTT
TRBV27	once	TRBJ1-2	.	CASMSGVGYGYTF	TGTGCCAGCATGTCAGGTGTTGGGTATGGCTACACCTTC
TRBV14	.	TRBJ1-4	.	CASSQEAEKLFF	TGTGCCAGCAGCCAAGAGGCCGAAAAACTGTTTTTT
TRBV7-2	once	TRBJ2-3	.	CASSFSPTDTQYF	TGTGCCAGCAGCTTTTCTCCCACAGATACGCAGTATTTT
TRBV6-1	.	TRBJ1-5	.	CASSDWSKQPQHF	TGTGCCAGCAGTGATTGGAGTAAGCAGCCCCAGCATTTT
TRBV27	.	TRBJ2-7	TRBD1	CASSHRWTGVSYEQYF	TGTGCCAGCAGTCACAGATGGACAGGGGTTTCCTACGAGCAGTACTTC
TRBV6-5	.	TRBJ1-2	TRBD1	CASSPGGYGYTF	TGTGCCAGCAGCCCAGGGGGTTATGGCTACACCTTC
TRBV7-2	.	TRBJ2-1	.	CASSLLATSGNEQFF	TGTGCCAGCAGCTTATTGGCCACCTCGGGGAATGAGCAGTTCTTC
TRBV15	.	TRBJ2-1	.	CATTHTGDEQFF	TGTGCCACCACACACACAGGAGACGAGCAGTTCTTC
TRBV5-1	few	TRBJ2-7	TRBD1	CASSFTGGEQYF	TGCGCCAGCAGCTTTACAGGGGGCGAGCAGTACTTC
TRBV7-9	few	TRBJ1-2	.	CASSPENYGYTF	TGTGCCAGCAGCCCCGAGAACTATGGCTACACCTTC
TRBV7-9	.	TRBJ2-7	.	CASSPPGVGVYEQYF	TGTGCCAGCAGCCCTCCGGGGGTGGGAGTATACGAGCAGTACTTC
TRBV11-2	.	TRBJ2-3	.	CASSFTTGSFLPPDTQYF	TGTGCCAGCAGCTTTACTACCGGGAGTTTCCTACCCCCAGATACGCAGTATTTT
TRBV4-2	.	TRBJ1-3	TRBD1	CASSHPTGGSGNTIYF	TGTGCCAGCAGCCATCCGACAGGGGGCTCTGGAAACACCATATATTTT